This note documents a single TCR beta chain sequence. Its target is unknown. From germline, CDR1 is LNHDA and CDR2 SQIVND (reference sequence). CDR3 length: 14 amino acids. V was pared by 3 bases and J by 8 bases, with 7 bases of the junction left unmatched. As part of library construction, unique molecular identifiers were attached to individual cDNA molecules. TCRdb fed the 5' RACE reads into MiXCR, producing one record per CDR3 protein. Among tens of thousands of distinct CDR3 sequences listed, 12% were seen once. The sample comes from a study of early T cells in non-severe SARS-CoV-2 infection. At the level of the study: Sequencing used unsorted whole-blood bulk RNA, so chains lack pairing. Study outcomes and limitations: The study's VDJdb matching favored anti-spike CD8 responses and missed private and CD4 specificities.

The chain carries TRBV19 and TRBJ1-2, with 9 bases identical to TRBD1. The source is an adult who was a healthcare worker with PCR-confirmed SARS-CoV-2 infection or an uninfected control (not recorded which). The sequenced sample was whole blood. This CDR3 is CASSIPGQGSGYTF. The CDR3 DNA sequence: TGTGCCAGTAGTATCCCGGGACAGGGAAGCGGCTACACCTTC.